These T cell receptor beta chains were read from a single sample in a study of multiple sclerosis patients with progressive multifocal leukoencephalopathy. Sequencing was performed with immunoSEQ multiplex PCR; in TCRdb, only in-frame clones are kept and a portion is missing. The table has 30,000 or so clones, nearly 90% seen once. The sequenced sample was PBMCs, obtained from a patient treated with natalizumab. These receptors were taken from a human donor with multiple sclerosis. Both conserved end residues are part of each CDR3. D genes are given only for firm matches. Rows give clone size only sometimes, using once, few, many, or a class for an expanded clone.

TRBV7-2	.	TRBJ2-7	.	TGTGCCAGCAGCTTCGGGGTCCTCTACGAGCAGTACTTC	CASSFGVLYEQYF
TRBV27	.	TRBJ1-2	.	TGTGCCAGCCATGATCCGCGCTATGGCTACACCTTC	CASHDPRYGYTF
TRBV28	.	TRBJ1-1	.	TGTGCCAGCAGTCCACCCACCGGCATAAGTAGGGGGGCTTTCTTT	CASSPPTGISRGAFF
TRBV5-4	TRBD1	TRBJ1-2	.	TGTGCCAGCAGCGCCTCAGACAGGGAGTGGAGCTACACCTTC	CASSASDREWSYTF
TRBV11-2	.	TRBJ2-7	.	TGTGCCAGCAGCACCTACACCGGCTACGAGCAGTACTTC	CASSTYTGYEQYF
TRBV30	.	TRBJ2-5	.	TGTGCCTGGAGCGTGGTAAAAGAGACCCAGTACTTC	CAWSVVKETQYF
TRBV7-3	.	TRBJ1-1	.	TGTGCCAGCAGCTTAACGGGGGAGTATGAAGCTTTCTTT	CASSLTGEYEAFF
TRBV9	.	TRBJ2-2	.	TGTGCCAGCAGTTCTCAGAACACCGGGGAGCTGTTTTTT	CASSSQNTGELFF
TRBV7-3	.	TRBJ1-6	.	TGTGCCAGCACCACAGACGGGACCAAGAGCTCACCCCTCCACTTT	CASTTDGTKSSPLHF
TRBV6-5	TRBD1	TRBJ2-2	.	TGTGCCAGCAGTCGACAGGGGGTGAACACCGGGGAGCTGTTTTTT	CASSRQGVNTGELFF
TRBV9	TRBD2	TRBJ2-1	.	TGTGCCAGCAGCGTACGGACTAGTCCTACCAATGAGCAGTTCTTC	CASSVRTSPTNEQFF
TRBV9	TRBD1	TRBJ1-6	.	TGTGCCAGCAGCCCCTCAAGCAGGGGGAATTCACCCCTCCACTTT	CASSPSSRGNSPLHF
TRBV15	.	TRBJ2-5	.	TGTGCCACCAGCAGAGATCCGACGACTGGGGAGACCCAGTACTTC	CATSRDPTTGETQYF
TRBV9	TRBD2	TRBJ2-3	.	TGTGCCAGCAGCGTTAGGAGCGGGGGGCCCACAGATACGCAGTATTTT	CASSVRSGGPTDTQYF
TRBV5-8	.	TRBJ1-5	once	TGTGCCAGCAGTCAGGACGTTAATCAGCCCCAGCATTTT	CASSQDVNQPQHF
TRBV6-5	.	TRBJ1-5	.	TGTGCCAGCAGTTACGCGTTCGAGGGGCAGCCCCAGCATTTT	CASSYAFEGQPQHF
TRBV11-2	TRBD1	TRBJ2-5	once	TGTGCCAGCAGCACAGGGGGCATGGAGACCCAGTACTTC	CASSTGGMETQYF
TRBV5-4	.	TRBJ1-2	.	TGTGCCAGCAGCTTGGAGGGCGCAGGACGGGGCTACACCTTC	CASSLEGAGRGYTF
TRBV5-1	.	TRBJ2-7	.	TGCGCCAGCAGACCTCTGGGTGGGGACACTTACGAGCAGTACTTC	CASRPLGGDTYEQYF
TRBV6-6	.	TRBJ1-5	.	TGTGCCAGCAGAACACAGCGGGGCAGCAATCAGCCCCAGCATTTT	CASRTQRGSNQPQHF
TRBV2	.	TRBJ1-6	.	TGTGCCAGCAGGGACCCATACTTTAATTCACCCCTCCACTTT	CASRDPYFNSPLHF
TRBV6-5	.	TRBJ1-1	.	TGTGCCAGCAGCTCGGTCGTGGGGGGCCCTGAAGCTTTCTTT	CASSSVVGGPEAFF
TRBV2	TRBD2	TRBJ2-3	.	TGTGCCAGCAGCGCGTTAAGGGGACTAGCGGGGGGTACAGATACGCAGTATTTT	CASSALRGLAGGTDTQYF
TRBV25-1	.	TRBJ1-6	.	TGTGCCAGCAGGATTCAGAGCTCCTATAATTCACCCCTCCACTTT	CASRIQSSYNSPLHF
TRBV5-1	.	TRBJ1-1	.	TGCGCCAGCAGCTTGGTTCCAGGCCTCTCGGGCACTGAAGCTTTCTTT	CASSLVPGLSGTEAFF
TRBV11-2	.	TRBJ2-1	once	TGTGCCAGCAGCTTAGTTAGCTACAGGGTTTCAAAGGATGAGCAGTTCTTC	CASSLVSYRVSKDEQFF
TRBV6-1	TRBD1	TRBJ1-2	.	TGTGCCAGCAGTGAACAAGGGACAGCTACTAACTATGGCTACACCTTC	CASSEQGTATNYGYTF
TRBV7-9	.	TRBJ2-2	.	TGTGCCAGCAGCCCCGCGGACAGCCGGGAGCTGTTTTTT	CASSPADSRELFF
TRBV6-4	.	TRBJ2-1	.	TGTGCCAGCAGTGAGGGGCCTGAGGATGAGCAGTTCTTC	CASSEGPEDEQFF
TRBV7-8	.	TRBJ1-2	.	TGTGCCAGCAGCTTACAAAGGGGTTTTAACTATGGCTACACCTTC	CASSLQRGFNYGYTF
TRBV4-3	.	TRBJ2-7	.	TGCGCCAGCAGCCAAGATCCCGGGCCCTACGAGCAGTACTTC	CASSQDPGPYEQYF
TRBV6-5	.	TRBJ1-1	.	TGTGCCAGCAGACCGAGTGGCACTGAAGCTTTCTTT	CASRPSGTEAFF
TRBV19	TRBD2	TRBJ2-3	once	TGTGCCAGTAAACCTAGCGGGGGGGAAGATACGCAGTATTTT	CASKPSGGEDTQYF
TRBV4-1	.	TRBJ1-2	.	TGCGCCAGCTCCCATAGAATTTATGGCTACACCTTC	CASSHRIYGYTF
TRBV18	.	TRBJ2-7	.	TGTGCCAGCTCAATACAGGCCGATGCCTACGAGCAGTACTTC	CASSIQADAYEQYF
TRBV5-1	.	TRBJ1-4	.	TGCGCCAGCAGCTTTACCAGGGCAACTAATGAAAAACTGTTTTTT	CASSFTRATNEKLFF
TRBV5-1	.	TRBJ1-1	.	TGCGCCAGCAGCTCGATGACCTGGGACACTGAAGCTTTCTTT	CASSSMTWDTEAFF
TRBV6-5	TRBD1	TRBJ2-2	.	TGTGCCAGCAACCAGGGGGCCGCCGGGGAGCTGTTTTTT	CASNQGAAGELFF
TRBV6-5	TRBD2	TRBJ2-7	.	TGTGCCAGCAGCAGAACGACTAGCGGGGGATCCGAGCAGTACTTC	CASSRTTSGGSEQYF